This T cell receptor beta chain was found in a study of T cells in Graves' hyperthyroidism and ophthalmopathy. The germline V gene encodes CDR1 SNHLY and CDR2 FYNNEI. V lost 6 bases and J 14 bases, leaving 23 bases between the germline ends. The CDR3 is 14 amino acids. Across 18 months, stable Graves' hyperthyroidism was marked by no progression to ophthalmopathy. Clinical symptoms, serum thyroxine, TRAb, thyroid ultrasound and orbital computed tomography established diagnosis. Amplification of TCR beta CDR3 regions was performed using RNA transcripts as template. With the HTBI primer set, the TCR CDR3 went through a first round of RT-PCR. TCRdb called the multiplex PCR reads again in MiXCR, with one record for every CDR3 protein. The data hold a few hundred thousand distinct CDR3 sequences, with about 45% observed a single time.

The rearrangement uses TRBV2 and TRBJ1-5, with D uncertain. The sequenced sample was peripheral blood or thyroid tissue (not recorded which). The sequence derives from a woman aged 18-29 years with Graves' hyperthyroidism. Here the CDR3 reads CASSLVLRDLHEHF. CDR3 DNA sequence: TGTGCCAGCAGCTTAGTGTTGCGGGATCTGCACGAGCATTTT.